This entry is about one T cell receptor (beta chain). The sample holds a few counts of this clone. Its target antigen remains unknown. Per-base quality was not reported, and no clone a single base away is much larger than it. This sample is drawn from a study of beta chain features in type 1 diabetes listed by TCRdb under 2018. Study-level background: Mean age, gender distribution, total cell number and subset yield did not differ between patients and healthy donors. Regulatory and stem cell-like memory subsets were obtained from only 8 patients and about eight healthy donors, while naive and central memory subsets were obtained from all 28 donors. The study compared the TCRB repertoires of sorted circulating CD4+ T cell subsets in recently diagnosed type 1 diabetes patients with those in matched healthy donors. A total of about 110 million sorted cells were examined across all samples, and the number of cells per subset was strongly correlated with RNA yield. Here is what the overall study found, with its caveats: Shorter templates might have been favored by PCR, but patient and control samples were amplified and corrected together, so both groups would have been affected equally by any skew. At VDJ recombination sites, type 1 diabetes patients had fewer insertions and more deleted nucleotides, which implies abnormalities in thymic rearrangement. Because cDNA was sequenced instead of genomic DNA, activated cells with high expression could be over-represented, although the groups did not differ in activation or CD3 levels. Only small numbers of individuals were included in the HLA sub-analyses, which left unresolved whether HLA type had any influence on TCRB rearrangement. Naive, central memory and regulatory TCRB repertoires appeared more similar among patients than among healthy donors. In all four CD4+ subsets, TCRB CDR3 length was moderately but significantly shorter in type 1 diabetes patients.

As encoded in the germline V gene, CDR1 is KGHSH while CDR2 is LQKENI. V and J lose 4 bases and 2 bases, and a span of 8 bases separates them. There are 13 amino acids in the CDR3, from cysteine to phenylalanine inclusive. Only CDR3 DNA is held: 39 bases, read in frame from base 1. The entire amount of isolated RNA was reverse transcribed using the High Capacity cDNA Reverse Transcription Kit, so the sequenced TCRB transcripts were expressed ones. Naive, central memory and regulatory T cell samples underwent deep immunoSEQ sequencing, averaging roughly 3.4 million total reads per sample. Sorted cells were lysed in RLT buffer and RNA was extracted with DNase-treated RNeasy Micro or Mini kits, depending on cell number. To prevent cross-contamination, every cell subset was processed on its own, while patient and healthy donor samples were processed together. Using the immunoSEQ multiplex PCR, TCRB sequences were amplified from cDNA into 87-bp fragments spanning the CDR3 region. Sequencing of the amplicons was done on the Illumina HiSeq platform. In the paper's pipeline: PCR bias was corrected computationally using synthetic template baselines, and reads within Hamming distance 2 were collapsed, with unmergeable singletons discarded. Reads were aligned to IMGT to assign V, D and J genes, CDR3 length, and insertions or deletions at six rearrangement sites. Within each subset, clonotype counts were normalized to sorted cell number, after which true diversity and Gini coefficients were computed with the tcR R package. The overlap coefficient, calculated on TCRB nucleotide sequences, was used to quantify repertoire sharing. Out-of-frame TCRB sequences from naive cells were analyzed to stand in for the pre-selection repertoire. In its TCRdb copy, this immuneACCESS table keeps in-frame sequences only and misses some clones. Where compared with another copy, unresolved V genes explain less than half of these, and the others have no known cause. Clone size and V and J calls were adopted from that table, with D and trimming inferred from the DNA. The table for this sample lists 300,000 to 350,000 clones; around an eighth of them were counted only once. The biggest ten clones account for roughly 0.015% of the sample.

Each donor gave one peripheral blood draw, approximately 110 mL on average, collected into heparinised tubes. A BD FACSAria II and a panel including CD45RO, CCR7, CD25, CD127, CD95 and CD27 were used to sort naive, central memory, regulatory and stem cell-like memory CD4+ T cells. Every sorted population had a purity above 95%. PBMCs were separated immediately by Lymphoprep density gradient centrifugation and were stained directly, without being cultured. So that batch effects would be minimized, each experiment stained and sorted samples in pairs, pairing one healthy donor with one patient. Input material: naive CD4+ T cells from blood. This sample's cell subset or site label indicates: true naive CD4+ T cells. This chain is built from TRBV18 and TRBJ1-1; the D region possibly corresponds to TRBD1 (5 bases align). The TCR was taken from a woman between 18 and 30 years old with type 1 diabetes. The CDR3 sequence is CASSRTRNTEAFF. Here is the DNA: TGTGCCAGCTCACGGACACGAAACACTGAAGCTTTCTTT.